These 25 T cell receptor beta chains originate from one sample sequenced in a study of identical twins. TCRdb re-derived calls from the 5' RACE reads in MiXCR, one entry per CDR3 protein. The profile covers roughly 710,000 distinct CDR3 sequences, with roughly 6% appearing a single time and roughly 2% taken by the ten largest. Material for sequencing was naive T cells sorted from blood. The receptors derive from a man younger than 35 in good health.

This clonotype was observed a few times. The genes are TRBV20-1 and TRBJ2-5; D perhaps matches TRBD1 (6 bases). Trimming removed 3 bases from V and 1 base from J, with 18 bases in between. CDR3 length: 16 residues. The germline V gene encodes CDR1 DFQATT and CDR2 SNEGSKA (reference sequence). The CDR3 region is CSASRRVYRVQETQYF. The CDR3 DNA sequence: TGCAGTGCTAGTCGAAGGGTTTACAGGGTCCAAGAGACCCAGTACTTC.

Ten or more counts support this clonotype. This chain joins TRBV6-6 and TRBJ2-5, with D perhaps assigned TRBD1 or TRBD2 (5 bases each). Between the trimmed V and J ends, which lost 7 bases and 5 bases, there was a span of 14 bases. The CDR3 extends over 13 amino acids. Germline V CDR1 and CDR2: MNHNY, SVGAGI (reference sequence). This CDR3 is CASNRDHRETQYF. For the CDR3, the DNA is TGTGCCAGCAATCGGGACCATAGGGAGACCCAGTACTTC.

This clonotype has only a few counts. This chain uses TRBV20-1 with TRBJ2-5, with 7 bases fitting TRBD2. Germline CDR1 reads DFQATT; CDR2 reads SNEGSKA (reference sequence). Unmatched junction bases numbered 8, after V lost 4 bases and J lost 0 bases. The CDR3 is 15 amino acids. The chain's CDR3 is CSAISGAWYQETQYF. The CDR3 DNA reads TGCAGTGCTATAAGCGGGGCCTGGTACCAAGAGACCCAGTACTTC.

The chain is built from TRBV4-3 and TRBJ2-6; 7 bases agree with TRBD1. V lost 1 base and J lost 2; bases outside the gene matches: 2. CDR3 size: 16 residues. Germline loops: CDR1 LGHNA, CDR2 YSLEER. The CDR3 reads CASSQGDRAGANVLTF. DNA of the CDR3: TGCGCCAGCAGCCAAGGAGACAGGGCTGGGGCCAACGTCCTGACTTTC.

The sample holds a few counts of this clonotype. This sequence joins TRBV9 and TRBJ2-7, with TRBD1 matching over 8 bases. Germline CDR1 and CDR2: SGDLS and YYNGEE. V lost 0 bases, J lost 1 base, and 15 bases stayed unmatched. The CDR3 spans 19 residues. The CDR3: CASSVVRGTSGGPSYEQYF. CDR3 bases: TGTGCCAGCAGCGTAGTGAGAGGGACTTCAGGGGGCCCTTCCTACGAGCAGTACTTC.

This clonotype was counted many times. The chain uses TRBV10-3 and TRBJ2-2; D ambiguous. Trimming shortened V by 6 bases and J by 8 bases, and 10 bases separated the two germline ends. CDR3 length equals 12 residues. In germline, CDR1 is ENHRY, CDR2 SYGVKD. In nucleotides, the CDR3 is TGTGCCATCAGGCAAGACGCGGGGGAGCTGTTTTTT. Amino acid sequence: CAIRQDAGELFF.

The genes are TRBV6-5 and TRBJ2-2; 8 nucleotides line up with TRBD2. Germline V CDR1 and CDR2: MNHEY, SVGAGI. The CDR3 is 17 amino acids. J lost 3 bases, V lost 3 bases, and 9 bases had no gene match. For the CDR3, the DNA is TGTGCCAGCAGTTATGCGGTAGCGGGGACCCACACCGGGGAGCTGTTTTTT. Protein product: CASSYAVAGTHTGELFF.

V is TRBV7-8 and J is TRBJ1-2; 7 bases match TRBD1. Germline lookup yields CDR1 SGHVS and CDR2 FQNEAQ. V lost 6 bases, J lost 3 bases, and 13 bases stayed unmatched. CDR3 length: 16 residues. DNA for the CDR3: TGTGCCAGCAGTCCCGGGCTGTCGAGGGGGCACTATGGCTACACCTTC. This gives the protein CASSPGLSRGHYGYTF.

This clonotype has just a few counts. This chain links TRBV30 with TRBJ2-3; unclear D gene. Germline V gene lookup returns CDR1 GTSNPN and CDR2 SVGIG (reference sequence). Between the trimmed V and J ends, which lost 0 bases and 6 bases, there was a span of 7 bases. CDR3 length equals 12 residues. The CDR3 DNA reads as TGTGCCTGGAGTGTCGCTGGGGATACGCAGTATTTT. This codes for CAWSVAGDTQYF. The full variable domain, rest sourced from reference TRBV30 and TRBJ2-3, is SQTIHQWPATLVQPVGSPLSLECTVEGTSNPNLYWYRQAAGRGLQLLFYSVGIGQISSEVPQNLSASRPQDRQFILSSKKLLLSDSGFYLCAWSVAGDTQYFGPGTRLTVL.

In its sample, this clonotype was seen many times. The chain carries TRBV12-3 or TRBV12-4 and TRBJ2-1, with TRBD2 identical over 14 bases. CDR3 length: 16 residues. The junction had 8 bases not matched to a gene; V was cut back by 6 bases and J by 7 bases. The CDR3 protein is CASRPSGLAGVNEQFF. In DNA form, the CDR3 reads TGTGCCAGCAGACCATCGGGACTAGCGGGAGTGAATGAGCAGTTCTTC.

About this clonotype: The junction departs from germline at one end; a sequencing error may be responsible. The CDR3 protein is CASSQGHGTNSPLRF. As DNA, the CDR3 is TGTGCCAGCAGCCAAGGGCACGGAACTAATTCACCCCTCCGCTTT. V is TRBV7-9 and J is TRBJ1-6; no clear D. The CDR3 spans 15 residues. CDR1 and CDR2 (germline): SEHNR, FQNEAQ (reference sequence).

The CDR3 coding sequence is TGTGCCAGCTCTAGCGGGGTCACCTACGAGCAGTACTTC. Translation: CASSSGVTYEQYF. This chain uses TRBV2 with TRBJ2-7; 9 bases line up with TRBD2. The CDR3 loop spans 13 amino acids. Germline CDR1 is SNHLY and CDR2 is FYNNEI. V lost 8 bases and J lost 2; bases outside the gene matches: 4.

In its sample, this clonotype was seen a few times. This chain uses TRBV11-2 with TRBJ2-2; 7 bases agree with TRBD2. Per the germline V gene, CDR1 is SGHAT and CDR2 is FQNNGV. V gave up 1 base and J gave up 5 bases; unmatched junction bases: 7. This CDR3 contains 16 residues. The CDR3 is CASSLGGGSRTGELFF. The CDR3 DNA is TGTGCCAGCAGCTTAGGTGGCGGGAGTAGGACCGGGGAGCTGTTTTTT.

This clonotype has a handful of counts. The chain is built from TRBV4-2 and TRBJ2-6; D remains ambiguous. V lost 5 bases and J lost 0, with 14 bases in between. This CDR3 region has 17 residues. Germline V CDR1 and CDR2: LGHNA, YNFKEQ. CDR3 region: CASSYQGKSSGANVLTF. The CDR3 DNA is TGTGCCAGCAGCTACCAAGGGAAAAGCTCTGGGGCCAACGTCCTGACTTTC.

The sample holds a few counts of this clonotype. This rearrangement joins TRBV27 to TRBJ2-1; 9 bases are shared with TRBD2. This CDR3 region has 14 residues. The V segment lost 5 bases and the J segment 8 bases; nucleotides outside the gene matches: 7. Germline lookup yields CDR1 MNHEY and CDR2 SMNVEV (reference sequence). The CDR3 sequence is CASSPSGRRDEQFF. The CDR3, as DNA: TGTGCCAGCAGTCCGAGCGGGAGGAGGGATGAGCAGTTCTTC.

In this sample, this clonotype turned up a few times. The chain links TRBV5-1 to TRBJ1-1; possibly TRBD1 for D (6 bases). The ends were cut back, 5 bases at V and 6 bases at J, with 20 bases in the middle. Germline V CDR1 and CDR2: SGHRS, YFSETQ. The CDR3 length is 15 residues. The CDR3 DNA sequence: TGCGCCAGCAGTAAGACCGGGACAACAGAATCTGAAGCTTTCTTT. Protein: CASSKTGTTESEAFF.

The rearrangement joins TRBV7-9 to TRBJ2-5; maybe TRBD1 (6 bases). V lost 3 bases to trimming and J lost 9 bases, with 20 bases between them. This CDR3 has 15 amino acids. In germline, CDR1 is SEHNR, CDR2 FQNEAQ (reference sequence). CDR3 nucleotides: TGTGCCAGCAGCTTGCCGGACAGCTTGGAGAGAGCCCAGTACTTC. This translates into CASSLPDSLERAQYF.

V gene TRBV2 combines with J gene TRBJ2-3; D possibly corresponds to TRBD2 (6 bases). The CDR3 is 18 amino acids. V lost 8 bases and J 2 bases, leaving 26 bases between the germline ends. In germline, CDR1 is SNHLY, CDR2 FYNNEI. The CDR3 region is CASDPGSWGGLNTDTQYF. DNA of the CDR3: TGTGCCAGCGATCCGGGTTCCTGGGGAGGTCTCAACACAGATACGCAGTATTTT.

The gene calls are TRBV6-1 and TRBJ2-7; tentative D call: TRBD2 (6 bases). Germline V gives CDR1 MNHNS, CDR2 SASEGT. The V gene lost 11 bases and the J gene lost 1 base, with 15 bases spanning the gap. This CDR3 is built from 13 residues. CDR3 sequence (DNA): TGTGCCCGTGGAGGGAACAGTTCCTACGAGCAGTACGTC. Amino acid sequence: CARGGNSSYEQYV.

There are many counts of this clonotype. The V call is TRBV24-1, the J call TRBJ2-3; the D is unclear. Trimming shortened V by 2 bases and J by 3 bases, and 14 bases separated the two germline ends. The germline V gene encodes CDR1 KGHDR and CDR2 SFDVKD. This CDR3 region has 16 residues. The CDR3 coding sequence is TGTGCCACCAGTGATTCCCCTGGATATTCTACAGATACGCAGTATTTT. Its translation is CATSDSPGYSTDTQYF.

This clonotype was picked up many times. The chain combines TRBV5-6 with TRBJ2-1; 7 bases map to TRBD2. CDR1 and CDR2 from the germline V gene are SGHDT and YYEEEE. The CDR3 covers 16 residues. V dropped 0 bases and J dropped 8; count of bases not matched to a gene: 11. The CDR3 reads CASSLEGRTRVYEQFF. CDR3 bases: TGTGCCAGCAGCTTGGAGGGACGGACTAGGGTTTATGAGCAGTTCTTC.

The chain recombines TRBV11-2 with TRBJ2-1; D may match TRBD1 or TRBD2 (5 bases each). V shed 7 bases and J shed 0 bases, with 22 bases lying between them. The V gene's germline CDR1 is SGHAT and CDR2 FQNNGV. CDR3 length equals 18 residues. The CDR3 spells CASTRGAERTYSYNEQFF. In DNA, the CDR3 is TGTGCCAGCACCCGAGGGGCCGAGCGGACCTACTCCTACAATGAGCAGTTCTTC.

This clonotype came up a few times. The J gene is TRBJ2-1, the V gene TRBV28, with 11 bases identical to TRBD2. V trimming: 5 bases; J trimming: 6 bases; junction bases outside the gene matches: 12. The CDR3 runs 17 residues. Germline V gene sequence: CDR1 MDHEN, CDR2 SYDVKM. The CDR3 DNA reads TGTGCCAGCAGTGAAGGGACTAGCGGAGTGATACTCAATGAGCAGTTCTTC. It is translated as CASSEGTSGVILNEQFF. Filled out from reference TRBV28 and TRBJ2-1, the complete variable domain reads DVKVTQSSRYLVKRTGEKVFLECVQDMDHENMFWYRQDPGLGLRLIYFSYDVKMKEKGDIPEGYSVSREKKERFSLILESASTNQTSMYLCASSEGTSGVILNEQFFGPGTRLTVL.

The chain is built from TRBV3-1 and TRBJ2-1; 7 positions agree with TRBD2. Germline V gene data show CDR1 as LGHDT and CDR2 as YNNKEL (reference sequence). The CDR3 consists of 15 residues. V trimming: 0 bases; J trimming: 2 bases; junction bases outside the gene matches: 1. Here the CDR3 DNA reads TGTGCCAGCAGCCAAGATCGGGGGGCCTACAATGAGCAGTTCTTC. Its protein is CASSQDRGAYNEQFF.

This chain uses TRBV30 with TRBJ1-1; no definite D call. Looked up from germline, CDR1 is GTSNPN and CDR2 is SVGIG (reference sequence). Trimming took off 5 bases at V and 2 bases at J, with 12 bases between the two ends. The CDR3 extends over 13 amino acids. The CDR3 loop is CAWGAGGNTEAFF. The CDR3 bases are TGTGCCTGGGGTGCCGGCGGTAACACTGAAGCTTTCTTT.